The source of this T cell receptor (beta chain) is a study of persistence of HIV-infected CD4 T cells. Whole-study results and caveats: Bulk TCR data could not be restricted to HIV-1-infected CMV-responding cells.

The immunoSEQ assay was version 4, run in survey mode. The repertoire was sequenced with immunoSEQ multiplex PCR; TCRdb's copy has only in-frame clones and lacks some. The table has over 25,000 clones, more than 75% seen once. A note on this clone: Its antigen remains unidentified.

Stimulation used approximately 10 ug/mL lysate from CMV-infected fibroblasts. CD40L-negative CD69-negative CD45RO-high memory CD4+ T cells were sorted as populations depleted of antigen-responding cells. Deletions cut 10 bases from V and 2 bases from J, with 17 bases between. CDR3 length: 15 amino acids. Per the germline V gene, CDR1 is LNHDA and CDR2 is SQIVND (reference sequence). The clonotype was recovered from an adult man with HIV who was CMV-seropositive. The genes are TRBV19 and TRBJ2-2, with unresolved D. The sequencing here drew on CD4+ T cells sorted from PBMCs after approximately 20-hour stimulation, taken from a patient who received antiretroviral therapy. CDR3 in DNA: TGTGCCATTAGAAAAACGGATCCTAACACCGGGGAGCTGTTTTTT. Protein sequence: CAIRKTDPNTGELFF.